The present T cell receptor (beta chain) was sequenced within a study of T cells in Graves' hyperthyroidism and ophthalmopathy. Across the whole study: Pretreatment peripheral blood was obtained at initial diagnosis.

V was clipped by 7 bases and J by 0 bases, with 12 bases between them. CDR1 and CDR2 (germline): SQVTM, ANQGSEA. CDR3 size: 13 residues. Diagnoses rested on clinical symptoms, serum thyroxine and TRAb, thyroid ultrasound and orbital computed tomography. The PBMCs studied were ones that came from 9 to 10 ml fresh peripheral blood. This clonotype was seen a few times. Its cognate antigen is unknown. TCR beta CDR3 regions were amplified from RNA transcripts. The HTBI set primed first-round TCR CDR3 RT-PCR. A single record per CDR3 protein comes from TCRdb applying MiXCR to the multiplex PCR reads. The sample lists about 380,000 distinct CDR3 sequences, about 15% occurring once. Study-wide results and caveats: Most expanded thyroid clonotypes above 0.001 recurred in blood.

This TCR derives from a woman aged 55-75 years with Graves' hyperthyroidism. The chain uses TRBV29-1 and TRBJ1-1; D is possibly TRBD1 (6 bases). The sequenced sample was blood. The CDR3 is CSALGTLNTEAFF. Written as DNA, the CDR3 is TGCAGCGCCCTCGGGACATTGAACACTGAAGCTTTCTTT.